The clone carrying this TCR beta chain appeared a few times. The same CDR3 can be traced to other DNA sequences in this sample. This sample was taken from a study of memory CD4+ T cells and cytomegalovirus serostatus. At the level of the study: Healthy Belgian adult donors included about nine CMV-positive and some 24 CMV-negative people.

The protocol was immunoSEQ multiplex PCR, while the TCRdb copy is restricted to in-frame clones and leaves out a portion. The sample carries 45,000 to 55,000 clones, 78% recorded once. The CDR3 runs to 14 residues. The V segment lost 5 bases and the J segment 4 bases; nucleotides outside the gene matches: 6. Germline values: CDR1 SEHNR, CDR2 FQNEAQ (reference sequence). Single viable CD3+CD4+CD8-CD45RO+ cells were sorted as the memory CD4+ T cells. CD4+ T cells were isolated by positive magnetic selection. The genes are TRBV7-9 and TRBJ1-1, with 8 bases lining up with TRBD1. Material for sequencing was memory CD4+ T cells from blood. This sequence originates from an adult in good health and CMV-seronegative. CDR3 loop: CASSPDRGFTEAFF. The CDR3 nucleotides are TGTGCCAGCAGCCCAGACAGGGGATTCACTGAAGCTTTCTTT.